This TCR beta chain was observed in a study of shared clonotypes between healthy human individuals. Study-wide findings and caveats: What naive subsets generally showed was a larger estimated richness than memory subsets showed. The study drew on few donors, limiting represented genetic and exposure-history diversity.

The CDR3 covers 14 residues. Germline V CDR1 and CDR2: LGHNA, YSLEER. V shed 3 bases and J 5 bases; nucleotides not matched to a gene: 6. Cells designated naive CD8 were CD45RO-negative and were positively selected for CCR7, with terminally differentiated effector memory CD45RA+ cells excluded. As to this clone: Its antigen is unidentified.

Genomic DNA belonging to each subset was distributed in equal measure over several immunoSEQ plates. Libraries were prepared by immunoSEQ multiplex PCR; TCRdb keeps only in-frame clonotypes and omits some of them. The table records roughly 2 million clones, about 95% of them present only once. The sequence was collected from a young man in good health. The chain employs TRBV4-3 and TRBJ2-7; 8 bases map to TRBD1. Sequences were obtained from naive CD8+ T cells sorted from blood. CDR3 sequence: CASSQDRVGHEQYF. As DNA, the CDR3 is TGCGCCAGCAGCCAGGACAGGGTCGGGCACGAGCAGTACTTC.